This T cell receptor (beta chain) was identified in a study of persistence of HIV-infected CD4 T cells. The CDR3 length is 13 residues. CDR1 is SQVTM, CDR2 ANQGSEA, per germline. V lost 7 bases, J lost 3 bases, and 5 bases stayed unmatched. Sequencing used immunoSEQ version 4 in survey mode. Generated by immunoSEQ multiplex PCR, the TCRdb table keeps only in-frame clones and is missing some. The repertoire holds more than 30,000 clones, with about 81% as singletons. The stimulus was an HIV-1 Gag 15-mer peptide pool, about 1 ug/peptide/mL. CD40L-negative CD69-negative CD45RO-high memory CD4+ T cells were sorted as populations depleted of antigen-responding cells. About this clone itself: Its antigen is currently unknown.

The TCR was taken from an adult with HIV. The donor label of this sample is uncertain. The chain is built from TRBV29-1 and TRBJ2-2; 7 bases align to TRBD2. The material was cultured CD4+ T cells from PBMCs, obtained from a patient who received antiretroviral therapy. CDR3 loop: CSAERGYTGELFF. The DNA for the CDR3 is TGCAGCGCTGAGCGGGGATACACCGGGGAGCTGTTTTTT.